This T cell receptor beta chain emerged from a study of blood T cell repertoires in COVID-19. Overall study: Specimens from acute and convalescent COVID-19 originated in the United States, Italy and Spain. From T cells, B-cell-depleted T cells, or PBMCs came the material, which was cDNA or gDNA.

The CDR3 is 14 amino acids. Germline V gives CDR1 GTSNPN, CDR2 SVGIG (reference sequence). Losses at the gene ends were 5 bases for V and 2 bases for J; bases not matched to a gene: 8. TCRdb keeps only in-frame clones here, not all; method: immunoSEQ multiplex PCR. The table lists 390,000 or so clones, 70% to 90% of them singletons. The sequenced material came from peripheral blood. The chain links TRBV30 to TRBJ1-1, with 7 bases identical to TRBD1. This TCR was recovered from a woman aged 25 to 39 with active or convalescent COVID-19. The CDR3 spells CAWSRRQGNTEAFF. The CDR3 DNA follows: TGTGCCTGGTCGAGGAGACAGGGCAACACTGAAGCTTTCTTT.